The 24 T cell receptor beta chains given below trace back to one sample, sequenced in a study of regulatory T cells in long-lasting Graves disease. Indicated time point: persistent/refractory GD, antithyroid drugs over 5 years with positive TRAb. The TCR library used RNA extracted from PBMCs. CDR3-region Arm-PCR and iRepertoire HTBI primers produced the TCR beta libraries. One entry per CDR3 protein, called by TCRdb with MiXCR from the multiplex PCR reads. The data hold around 300,000 distinct CDR3 sequences, with roughly a fifth observed a single time. The sequenced sample was peripheral blood mononuclear cells (PBMCs), obtained when the disease was refractory, from a patient treated with antithyroid drugs. Receptors originate from a female donor with Graves disease.

This clonotype was found many times. J is TRBJ1-5 and V is TRBV28; possible D gene TRBD1, 5 bases. Trimming removed 2 bases at V and 0 bases at J, with 8 bases between. The germline CDR1 and CDR2 sequences are MDHEN and SYDVKM. CDR3 length: 15 residues. The CDR3, as DNA: TGTGCCAGCAGTTTAAGGGGCCATAGCAATCAGCCCCAGCATTTT. This codes for CASSLRGHSNQPQHF.

This clonotype was counted once. A read error may explain this, as a much larger clone is one base away. The CDR3 carries no conserved terminal phenylalanine or tryptophan, so it likely arises from a read error. The chain couples TRBV28 to TRBJ2-7; the D gene is possibly TRBD2 (6 bases). This CDR3 spans 15 amino acids. V was pared by 3 bases and J by 3 bases, with 15 bases between. The germline V gene has CDR1 MDHEN and CDR2 SYDVKM. The CDR3 here is CASSLDGGMGYEQYL. The CDR3 nucleotides are TGTGCCAGCAGTTTGGACGGGGGAATGGGCTACGAGCAGTACCTC.

This clonotype was seen more than once but under ten times. J is TRBJ1-2 and V is TRBV28; a weak D match, TRBD1 (6 bases). This CDR3 region has 13 residues. V shed 3 bases and J shed 8 bases, with 13 bases lying between them. Per germline, CDR1 MDHEN and CDR2 SYDVKM. CDR3 residues: CASSFTGSKGYTF. The CDR3 nucleotides read TGTGCCAGCAGTTTTACAGGGTCTAAGGGCTACACCTTC.

This clonotype has a handful of counts. V usage is TRBV28 and J usage is TRBJ2-5; a weak D match, TRBD2 (5 bases). Germline lookup yields CDR1 MDHEN and CDR2 SYDVKM. This CDR3 is built from 13 residues. Trimming shortened V by 7 bases and J by 5 bases, and 14 bases separated the two germline ends. CDR3: CASTTAGGETQYF. The CDR3 DNA follows: TGTGCCAGCACTACCGCGGGTGGTGAGACCCAGTACTTC.

Ten or more counts support this clonotype. This rearrangement joins TRBV28 to TRBJ1-2, with TRBD1 matching over 8 bases. CDR3 length: 15 residues. V shed 5 bases, J shed 3 bases, and the junction held 8 bases outside the gene matches. Germline lookup yields CDR1 MDHEN and CDR2 SYDVKM. The CDR3 DNA reads as TGTGCCAGCAGTCCTATACTACAGGGGGACTATGGCTACACCTTC. This codes for CASSPILQGDYGYTF.

There are many counts of this clonotype. V is TRBV6-5 and J is TRBJ1-2; D is perhaps TRBD1 (5 bases). Deletions cut 0 bases from V and 8 bases from J, with 13 bases between. This CDR3 is 14 amino acids long. Per the germline V gene, CDR1 is MNHEY and CDR2 is SVGAGI. The CDR3 sequence is CASSYSVGLSGYTF. CDR3 nucleotide sequence: TGTGCCAGCAGTTACTCCGTGGGGCTGTCGGGCTACACCTTC.

This clonotype has only a few counts. Since a much larger clone is just one base distant, this may be a read error. The rearrangement uses TRBV28 and TRBJ2-2, with D possibly being TRBD2 (6 bases). Germline CDR1 reads MDHEN; CDR2 reads SYDVKM. The CDR3 spans 12 residues. This CDR3 is CATQYGPGELLF. The DNA of the CDR3 is TGTGCCACCCAATACGGACCGGGGGAGCTGCTTTTT.

This clonotype was seen repeatedly, ten times or more. The genes are TRBV20-1 and TRBJ1-5; D unresolved. Germline loops: CDR1 DFQATT, CDR2 SNEGSKA (reference sequence). V was trimmed by 3 bases and J by 1 base, leaving 13 bases between them. CDR3 size: 15 residues. The CDR3 sequence: CSASARRASNQPQHF. The CDR3 nucleotides are TGCAGTGCTAGCGCCCGGCGGGCGAGCAATCAGCCCCAGCATTTT.

The chain recombines TRBV20-1 with TRBJ2-2, with 7 bases that match TRBD2. Unmatched junction bases numbered 4, after V lost 0 bases and J lost 3 bases. This CDR3 is built from 15 residues. Germline V gives CDR1 DFQATT, CDR2 SNEGSKA (reference sequence). The CDR3 DNA reads as TGCAGTGCTAGAGAGAAGCGGGGTTACACCGGGGAGCTGTTTTTT. This sequence encodes CSAREKRGYTGELFF.

The chain uses TRBV7-2 and TRBJ1-1; D is unresolved. Germline V lookup: CDR1 SGHTA, CDR2 FQGNSA. Trimming removed 3 bases from V and 1 base from J, with 12 bases in between. The CDR3 length is 15 residues. CDR3 protein: CASSLPYRQNTEAFF. For the CDR3, the DNA is TGTGCCAGCAGCTTGCCTTATAGGCAGAACACTGAAGCTTTCTTT.

There are many counts of this clonotype. The chain joins TRBV5-1 to TRBJ2-7, with TRBD2 identical over 8 bases. J lost 0 bases, V lost 0 bases, and 2 bases had no gene match. Germline-derived CDR1 and CDR2 are SGHRS and YFSETQ. The CDR3 extends over 15 amino acids. Written as DNA, the CDR3 is TGCGCCAGCAGCTTGGAACTAGCGGTCTCCTACGAGCAGTACTTC. Translating gives CASSLELAVSYEQYF.

The chain recombines TRBV20-1 with TRBJ1-2; 8 bases map to TRBD1. Germline V gene data show CDR1 as DFQATT and CDR2 as SNEGSKA (reference sequence). The CDR3 has 15 residues. The V segment lost 2 bases and the J segment 4 bases; nucleotides outside the gene matches: 9. CDR3 sequence (DNA): TGCAGTGCTAGAATGACCAGGGGGCAAAGCTATGGCTACACCTTC. This encodes CSARMTRGQSYGYTF.

At least ten counts were recorded for this clonotype. This chain connects TRBV28 to TRBJ1-6; D unresolved. This CDR3 comprises 15 residues. CDR1 is MDHEN and CDR2 is SYDVKM in the germline V gene. Trimming shortened V by 3 bases and J by 6 bases, and 12 bases separated the two germline ends. For the CDR3, the DNA is TGTGCCAGCAGTTTCGTAGCAGCTGCTAATTCACCCCTCCACTTT. This sequence encodes CASSFVAAANSPLHF.

The J gene is TRBJ2-6, the V gene TRBV4-1; no clear D gene. The CDR3 is 15 amino acids. Trimming cost V 9 bases and J 0 bases, with 12 bases left between them. Germline assignment: CDR1 MGHRA and CDR2 YSYEKL. The CDR3 DNA follows: TGCGCCAGTTCAGTTGGACCCTCTGGGGCCAACGTCCTGACTTTC. Translating it yields CASSVGPSGANVLTF.

The chain joins TRBV20-1 to TRBJ2-1; 7 positions match TRBD2. Germline-derived CDR1 and CDR2 are DFQATT and SNEGSKA (reference sequence). The CDR3 is 12 residues long. V gave up 3 bases and J gave up 6 bases; unmatched junction bases: 2. The CDR3 loop reads CSASGRINEQFF. The CDR3 DNA reads TGCAGTGCTAGCGGGAGGATCAATGAGCAGTTCTTC.

This clonotype was found a few times. The chain recombines TRBV6-5 with TRBJ2-5, with 8 bases identical to TRBD1. The trim removed 4 bases at V and 5 bases at J, leaving 9 bases unmatched. The length of the CDR3 is 15 residues. Germline loops: CDR1 MNHEY, CDR2 SVGAGI. CDR3 loop: CASSWGYQGAETQYF. CDR3 DNA sequence: TGTGCCAGCAGTTGGGGTTACCAGGGGGCCGAGACCCAGTACTTC.

With regard to this clonotype: At one end, the junction sequence differs from germline, possibly due to a read error. The gene calls are TRBV6-5 and TRBJ2-7; D might be TRBD1 (6 bases). The V gene's germline CDR1 is MNHEY and CDR2 SVGAGI. This CDR3 comprises 13 residues. The CDR3, as DNA: TGTGCCAGCAGCTACGACAGGAGCTACGAGCGGTACTTC. Protein sequence: CASSYDRSYERYF.

The chain combines TRBV4-3 with TRBJ1-1; D unclear. The V gene lost 0 bases and the J gene lost 0 bases, with 11 bases spanning the gap. Looked up from germline, CDR1 is LGHNA and CDR2 is YSLEER. The CDR3 spans 16 residues. The CDR3 loop is CASSQDGREMNTEAFF. In nucleotides, the CDR3 is TGCGCCAGCAGCCAAGATGGAAGGGAGATGAACACTGAAGCTTTCTTT.

This clonotype was seen repeatedly, ten times or more. This chain connects TRBV7-2 to TRBJ2-7; TRBD2 aligns across 9 bases. CDR3 length: 15 amino acids. Trimming took 2 bases from V and 3 from J; bases not matched to a gene: 5. Germline assignment: CDR1 SGHTA and CDR2 FQGNSA. The CDR3 loop reads CASSLTAGGFYEQYF. The CDR3 DNA sequence: TGTGCCAGCAGCTTAACTGCGGGAGGGTTCTACGAGCAGTACTTC. The complete variable domain, with remaining parts taken from reference TRBV7-2 and TRBJ2-7, reads GAGVSQSPSNKVTEKGKDVELRCDPISGHTALYWYRQSLGQGLEFLIYFQGNSAPDKSGLPSDRFSAERTGGSVSTLTIQRTQQEDSAVYLCASSLTAGGFYEQYFGPGTRLTVT.

V is TRBV20-1 and J is TRBJ2-5, with a tentative D call TRBD2 (6 bases). The J call may be mistaken, given a closer DNA end match to TRBJ2-1. The length of the CDR3 is 16 residues. Per germline, CDR1 DFQATT and CDR2 SNEGSKA (reference sequence). The CDR3 DNA is TGCAGTGCTAATTACCCGGGAGCGGACCGATACAATGAGCAGTTCTTC. Translated, it gives CSANYPGADRYNEQFF.

The chain combines TRBV4-1 with TRBJ2-2; TRBD1 or TRBD2 may be the D gene (5 bases each). The CDR3 sequence is 17 residues long. V was clipped by 6 bases and J by 1 base, with 18 bases between them. CDR1 and CDR2 from the germline V gene are MGHRA and YSYEKL. For the CDR3, the DNA is TGCGCCAGCAGTCCCGGCCCAACGGGACGGAACACCGGGGAGCTGTTTTTT. Encoded protein: CASSPGPTGRNTGELFF.

This clonotype was recorded a few times. The V call is TRBV20-1, the J call TRBJ1-6; no definite D call. Trimming left V 3 bases short and J 16 bases short, with 16 bases between. The CDR3 has 12 residues. CDR1 DFQATT and CDR2 SNEGSKA come from the germline V gene (reference sequence). The CDR3 sequence is CSASDGVRQLHF. CDR3 bases: TGCAGTGCTAGCGATGGGGTCCGCCAGCTCCACTTT.

This clonotype has at least ten counts. This chain links TRBV27 with TRBJ1-6; D uncertain. The germline gives CDR1 MNHEY, CDR2 SMNVEV (reference sequence). Between the trimmed V and J ends, which lost 3 bases and 6 bases, there was a span of 9 bases. The CDR3 covers 14 residues. CDR3 DNA: TGTGCCAGCAGTTTCCAGTTGTTTAATTCACCCCTCCACTTT. Translation gives CASSFQLFNSPLHF.

This clonotype has only a few counts. V and J are TRBV29-1 and TRBJ2-7, with D perhaps TRBD1 or TRBD2 (5 bases each). V lost 5 bases and J lost 5, with 10 bases in between. The CDR3 runs 11 residues. From germline, CDR1 is SQVTM and CDR2 ANQGSEA. The CDR3 nucleotides are TGCAGCGTTCGGGACCTGAACGAGCAGTACTTC. This codes for CSVRDLNEQYF.